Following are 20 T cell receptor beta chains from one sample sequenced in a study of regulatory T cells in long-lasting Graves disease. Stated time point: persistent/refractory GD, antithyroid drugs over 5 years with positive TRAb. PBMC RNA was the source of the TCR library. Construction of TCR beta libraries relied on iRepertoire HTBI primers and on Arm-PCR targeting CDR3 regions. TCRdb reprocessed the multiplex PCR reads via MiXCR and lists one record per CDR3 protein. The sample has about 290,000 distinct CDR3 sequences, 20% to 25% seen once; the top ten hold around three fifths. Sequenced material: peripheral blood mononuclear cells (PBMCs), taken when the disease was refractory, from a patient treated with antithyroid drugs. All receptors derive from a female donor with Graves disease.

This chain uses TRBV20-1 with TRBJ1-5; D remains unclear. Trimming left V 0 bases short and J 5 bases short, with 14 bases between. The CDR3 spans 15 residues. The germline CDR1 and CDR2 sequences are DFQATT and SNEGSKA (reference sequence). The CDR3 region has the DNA TGCAGTGCTAGAGATCTTGGTTCAGTTTATCAGCCCCAGCATTTT. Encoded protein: CSARDLGSVYQPQHF.

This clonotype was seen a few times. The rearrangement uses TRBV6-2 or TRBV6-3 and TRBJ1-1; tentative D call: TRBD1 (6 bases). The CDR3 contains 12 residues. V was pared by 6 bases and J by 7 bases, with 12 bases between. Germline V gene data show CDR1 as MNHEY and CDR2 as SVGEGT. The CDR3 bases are TGTGCCAGCAGCCGGGGGCACCATGAAGCTTTCTTT. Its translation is CASSRGHHEAFF.

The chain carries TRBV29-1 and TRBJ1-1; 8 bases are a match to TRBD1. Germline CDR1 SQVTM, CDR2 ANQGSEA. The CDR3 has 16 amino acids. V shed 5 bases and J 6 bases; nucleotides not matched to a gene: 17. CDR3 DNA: TGCAGCGTTAGACTAGTCCAGGGGGCGCCCCCGTCTGAAGCTTTCTTT. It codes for CSVRLVQGAPPSEAFF.

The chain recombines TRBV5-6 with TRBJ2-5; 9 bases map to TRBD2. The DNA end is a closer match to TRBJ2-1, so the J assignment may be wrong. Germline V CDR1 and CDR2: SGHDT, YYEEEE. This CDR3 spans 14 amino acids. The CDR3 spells CASSRGTSLDEQFF. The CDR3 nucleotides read TGTGCCAGCAGCAGGGGGACTAGCCTCGATGAGCAGTTCTTC.

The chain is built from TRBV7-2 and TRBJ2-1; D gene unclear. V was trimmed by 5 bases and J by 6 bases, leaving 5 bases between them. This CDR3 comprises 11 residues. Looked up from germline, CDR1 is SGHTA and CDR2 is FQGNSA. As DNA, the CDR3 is TGTGCCAGCAGCCCTAGCAATGAGCAGTTCTTC. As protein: CASSPSNEQFF. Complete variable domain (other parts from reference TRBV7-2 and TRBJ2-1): GAGVSQSPSNKVTEKGKDVELRCDPISGHTALYWYRQSLGQGLEFLIYFQGNSAPDKSGLPSDRFSAERTGGSVSTLTIQRTQQEDSAVYLCASSPSNEQFFGPGTRLTVL.

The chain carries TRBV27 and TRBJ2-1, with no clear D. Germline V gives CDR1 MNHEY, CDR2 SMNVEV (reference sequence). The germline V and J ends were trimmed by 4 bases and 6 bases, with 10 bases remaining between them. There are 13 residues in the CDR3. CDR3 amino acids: CASSWNVRNEQFF. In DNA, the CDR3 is TGTGCCAGCAGTTGGAATGTACGCAATGAGCAGTTCTTC.

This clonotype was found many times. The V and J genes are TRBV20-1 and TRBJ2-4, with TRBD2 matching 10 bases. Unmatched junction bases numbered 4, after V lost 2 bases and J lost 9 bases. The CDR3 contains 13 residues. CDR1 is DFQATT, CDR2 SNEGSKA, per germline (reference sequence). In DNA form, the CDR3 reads TGCAGTGCTAGACTACTAGCGGGAATCATTCAGTACTTC. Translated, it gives CSARLLAGIIQYF.

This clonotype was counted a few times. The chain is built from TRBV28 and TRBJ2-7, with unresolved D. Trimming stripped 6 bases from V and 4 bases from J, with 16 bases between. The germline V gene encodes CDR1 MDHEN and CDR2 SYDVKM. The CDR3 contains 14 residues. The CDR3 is CASSIQGEGYEQYF. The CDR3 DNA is TGTGCCAGCAGCATTCAAGGTGAAGGTTACGAGCAGTACTTC.

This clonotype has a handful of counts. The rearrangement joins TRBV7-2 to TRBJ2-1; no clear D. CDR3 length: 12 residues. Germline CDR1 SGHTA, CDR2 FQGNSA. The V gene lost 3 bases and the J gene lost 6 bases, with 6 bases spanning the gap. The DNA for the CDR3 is TGTGCCAGCAGCTTGTTGAGCAATGAGCAGTTCTTC. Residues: CASSLLSNEQFF. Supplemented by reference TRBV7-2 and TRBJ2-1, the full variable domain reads GAGVSQSPSNKVTEKGKDVELRCDPISGHTALYWYRQSLGQGLEFLIYFQGNSAPDKSGLPSDRFSAERTGGSVSTLTIQRTQQEDSAVYLCASSLLSNEQFFGPGTRLTVL.

The CDR3 is CASRMGQGGEQFF. Written as DNA, the CDR3 is TGTGCCAGCAGAATGGGACAGGGTGGCGAGCAGTTCTTC. V is TRBV12-3 or TRBV12-4 and J is TRBJ2-1; TRBD1 aligns across 9 bases. V was pared by 6 bases and J by 10 bases, with 7 bases of the junction left unmatched. The CDR3 is made up of 13 amino acids.

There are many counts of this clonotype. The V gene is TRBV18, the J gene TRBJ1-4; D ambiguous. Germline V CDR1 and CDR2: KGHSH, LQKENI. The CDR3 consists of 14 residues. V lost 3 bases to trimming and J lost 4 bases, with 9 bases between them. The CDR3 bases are TGTGCCAGCTCACCGGCGAGTCTTAATGAAAAACTGTTTTTT. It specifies CASSPASLNEKLFF. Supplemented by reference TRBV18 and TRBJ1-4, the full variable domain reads NAGVMQNPRHLVRRRGQEARLRCSPMKGHSHVYWYRQLPEEGLKFMVYLQKENIIDESGMPKERFSAEFPKEGPSILRIQQVVRGDSAAYFCASSPASLNEKLFFGSGTQLSVL.

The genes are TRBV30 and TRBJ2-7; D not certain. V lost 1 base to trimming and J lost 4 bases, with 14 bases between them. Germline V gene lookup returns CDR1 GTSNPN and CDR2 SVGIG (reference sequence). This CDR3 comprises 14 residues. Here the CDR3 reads CAWSGTKPTYEQYF. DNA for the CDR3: TGTGCCTGGAGTGGGACGAAGCCTACGTACGAGCAGTACTTC.

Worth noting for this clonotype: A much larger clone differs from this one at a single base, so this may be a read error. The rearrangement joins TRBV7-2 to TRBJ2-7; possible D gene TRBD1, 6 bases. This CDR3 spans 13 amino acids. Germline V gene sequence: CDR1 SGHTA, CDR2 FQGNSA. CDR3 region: CVSSSNTGYEQYF. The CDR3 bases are TGTGTCAGCAGCTCGAATACAGGGTACGAGCAGTACTTC.

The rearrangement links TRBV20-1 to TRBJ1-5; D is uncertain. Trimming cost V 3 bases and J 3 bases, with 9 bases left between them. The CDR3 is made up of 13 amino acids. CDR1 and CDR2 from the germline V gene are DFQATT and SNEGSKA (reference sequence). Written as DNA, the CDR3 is TGCAGTGCTAGTCGCAACATCAATCAGCCCCAGCATTTT. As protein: CSASRNINQPQHF.

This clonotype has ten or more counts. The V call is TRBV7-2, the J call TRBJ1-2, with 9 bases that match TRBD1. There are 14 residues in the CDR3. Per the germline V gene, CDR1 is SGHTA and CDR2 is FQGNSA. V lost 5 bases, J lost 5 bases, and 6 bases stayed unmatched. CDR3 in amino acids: CASSQSGQGYGYTF. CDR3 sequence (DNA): TGTGCCAGCAGCCAATCGGGACAGGGATATGGCTACACCTTC.

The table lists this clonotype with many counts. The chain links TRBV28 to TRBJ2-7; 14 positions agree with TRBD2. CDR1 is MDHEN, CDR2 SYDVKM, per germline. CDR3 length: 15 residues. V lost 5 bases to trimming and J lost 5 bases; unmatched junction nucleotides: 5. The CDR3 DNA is TGTGCCAGCAGTACCTTGGGACTAGCGGGAGACGAGCAGTACTTC. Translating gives CASSTLGLAGDEQYF.

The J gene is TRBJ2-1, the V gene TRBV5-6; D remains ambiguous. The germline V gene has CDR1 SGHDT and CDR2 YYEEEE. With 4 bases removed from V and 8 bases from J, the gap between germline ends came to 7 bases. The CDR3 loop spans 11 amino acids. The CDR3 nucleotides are TGTGCCAGCAGCGCGATCGATGAGCAGTTCTTC. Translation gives CASSAIDEQFF.

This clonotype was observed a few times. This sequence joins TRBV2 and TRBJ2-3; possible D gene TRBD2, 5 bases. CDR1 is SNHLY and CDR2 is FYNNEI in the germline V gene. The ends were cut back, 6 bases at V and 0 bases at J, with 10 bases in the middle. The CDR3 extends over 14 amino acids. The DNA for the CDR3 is TGTGCCAGCAGCCGAGGGTTCAGCACAGATACGCAGTATTTT. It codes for CASSRGFSTDTQYF.

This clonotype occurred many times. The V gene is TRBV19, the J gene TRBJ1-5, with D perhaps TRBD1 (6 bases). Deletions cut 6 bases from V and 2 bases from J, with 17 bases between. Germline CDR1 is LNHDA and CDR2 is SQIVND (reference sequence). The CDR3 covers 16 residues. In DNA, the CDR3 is TGTGCCAGTAGCCCTAGCACAGGGTACGGCAATCAGCCCCAGCATTTT. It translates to CASSPSTGYGNQPQHF.

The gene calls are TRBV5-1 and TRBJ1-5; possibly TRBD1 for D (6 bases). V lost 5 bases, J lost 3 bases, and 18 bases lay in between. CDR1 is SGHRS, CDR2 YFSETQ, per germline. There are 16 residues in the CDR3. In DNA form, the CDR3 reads TGCGCCAGCAGTCTCACTTCAGGGGTCCCCAATCAGCCCCAGCATTTT. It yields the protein CASSLTSGVPNQPQHF.